One sample yielded the 16 T cell receptor beta chains listed below, sequenced in a study of shared clonotypes between healthy human individuals. This table comes from immunoSEQ multiplex PCR, and its TCRdb copy is limited to in-frame clones, with some not included. The sample has roughly 1,600,000 clones, approximately 98.5% seen once. The sequenced sample was naive CD4+ T cells sorted from blood. Subset described: CD45RA+ positively selected. Receptors were obtained from a man aged 30 to 45 in good health.

The J gene is TRBJ2-5, the V gene TRBV27; D might be TRBD1 (5 bases). Trimming removed 4 bases at V and 1 base at J, with 19 bases between. This CDR3 region has 17 residues. Germline V gene data show CDR1 as MNHEY and CDR2 as SMNVEV (reference sequence). This CDR3 reads CASSSVLTVDLQETQYF. The DNA of the CDR3 is TGTGCCAGCAGTTCGGTTTTGACAGTCGACCTCCAAGAGACCCAGTACTTC.

V is TRBV5-4 and J is TRBJ2-3; 10 bases agree with TRBD2. The germline V gene encodes CDR1 SGHNT and CDR2 YYREEE (reference sequence). Unmatched junction bases numbered 9, after V lost 6 bases and J lost 5 bases. The CDR3 runs to 15 residues. CDR3 nucleotide sequence: TGTGCCAGCACCCAAGCGGGAGGGCCGGGAGATACGCAGTATTTT. This codes for CASTQAGGPGDTQYF. Complete variable domain (other parts from reference TRBV5-4 and TRBJ2-3): ETGVTQSPTHLIKTRGQQVTLRCSSQSGHNTVSWYQQALGQGPQFIFQYYREEENGRGNFPPRFSGLQFPNYSSELNVNALELDDSALYLCASTQAGGPGDTQYFGPGTRLTVL.

Only one count was recorded for this clone. This rearrangement joins TRBV5-1 to TRBJ2-1; TRBD2 might be the D (6 bases). CDR3 length equals 14 residues. From germline, CDR1 is SGHRS and CDR2 YFSETQ. Trimming took 3 bases from V and 3 from J, leaving 10 bases between them. The CDR3 nucleotides are TGCGCCAGCAGCTGGGACTCCAACTACAATGAGCAGTTCTTC. This codes for CASSWDSNYNEQFF.

Written as DNA, the CDR3 is TGTGCCAGCAGCTTAGCAGCGACGGCAATCCAAGAGACCCAGTACTTC. This encodes CASSLAATAIQETQYF. The chain combines TRBV11-2 with TRBJ2-5; D call uncertain. V was trimmed by 1 base and J by 1 base, leaving 13 bases between them. The CDR3 consists of 16 residues. Germline CDR1 SGHAT, CDR2 FQNNGV.

This rearrangement joins TRBV25-1 to TRBJ1-4; possibly TRBD1 for D (5 bases). Trimming cost V 6 bases and J 10 bases, with 15 bases left between them. Germline CDR1 and CDR2: MGHDK and SYGVNS. This CDR3 is 13 amino acids long. CDR3 coding DNA: TGTGCCAGCAGCGGGCCAGGGCCCGGAAAACTGTTTTTT. This gives the protein CASSGPGPGKLFF.

The rearrangement links TRBV5-1 to TRBJ1-1, with TRBD1 identical over 9 bases. V gave up 2 bases and J gave up 8 bases; unmatched junction bases: 7. Germline CDR1 and CDR2: SGHRS and YFSETQ. CDR3 size: 14 residues. The CDR3 DNA reads TGCGCCAGCAGCTTACCCGGGACAGGGACGGAAGCTTTCTTT. It codes for CASSLPGTGTEAFF.

This rearrangement joins TRBV11-2 to TRBJ2-1; D is undetermined. V shed 3 bases and J shed 2 bases, with 8 bases lying between them. This CDR3 region has 14 residues. Per the germline V gene, CDR1 is SGHAT and CDR2 is FQNNGV. The CDR3 bases are TGTGCCAGCAGCTTCCCTAGTACCTACAATGAGCAGTTCTTC. Its translation is CASSFPSTYNEQFF.

This clone showed up just once. The rearrangement uses TRBV11-2 and TRBJ2-7; 8 nucleotides line up with TRBD1. With 4 bases clipped from V and 12 bases from J, the junction kept 14 bases outside the gene matches. CDR1 is SGHAT and CDR2 is FQNNGV in the germline V gene. The CDR3 runs 14 residues. In DNA, the CDR3 is TGTGCCAGCAGCTCGGAGACAGGGGTGGTTTATCGGTACTTC. It encodes CASSSETGVVYRYF.

The rearrangement joins TRBV5-1 to TRBJ1-3; D is uncertain. The germline CDR1 and CDR2 sequences are SGHRS and YFSETQ. This CDR3 has 18 amino acids. Trimming took 0 bases from V and 0 from J, leaving 16 bases between them. CDR3 in amino acids: CASSLVGPTAISGNTIYF. Written as DNA, the CDR3 is TGCGCCAGCAGCTTGGTGGGTCCCACAGCGATCTCTGGAAACACCATATATTTT.

The J gene is TRBJ1-5, the V gene TRBV5-1; D ambiguous. Trimming removed 0 bases at V and 5 bases at J, with 6 bases between. The CDR3 is made up of 13 amino acids. Germline-derived CDR1 and CDR2 are SGHRS and YFSETQ. Here the CDR3 reads CASSLEVDQPQHF. The CDR3 DNA follows: TGCGCCAGCAGCTTGGAGGTGGATCAGCCCCAGCATTTT.

This chain links TRBV25-1 with TRBJ2-1, with D perhaps TRBD1 (6 bases). The CDR3 is made up of 15 amino acids. Germline V gene lookup returns CDR1 MGHDK and CDR2 SYGVNS. Between the trimmed V and J ends, which lost 2 bases and 1 base, there was a span of 9 bases. The CDR3 region has the DNA TGTGCCAGCAGTGAAGGGGGCTGGTCCTACAATGAGCAGTTCTTC. Its translation is CASSEGGWSYNEQFF. The full variable domain, completed using reference TRBV25-1 and TRBJ2-1, is EADIYQTPRYLVIGTGKKITLECSQTMGHDKMYWYQQDPGMELHLIHYSYGVNSTEKGDLSSESTVSRIRTEHFPLTLESARPSHTSQYLCASSEGGWSYNEQFFGPGTRLTVL.

The CDR3 DNA reads as TGTGCCAGTAGTATCACGGGGGAGGAGTACTACGAGCAGTACTTC. Amino acid sequence: CASSITGEEYYEQYF. This sequence joins TRBV19 and TRBJ2-7; weak D call: TRBD2 (6 bases). Trimming left V 3 bases short and J 3 bases short, with 15 bases between. This CDR3 is built from 15 residues. Germline V CDR1 and CDR2: LNHDA, SQIVND (reference sequence).

This CDR3 reads CSVVANGNTIYF. Written as DNA, the CDR3 is TGCAGCGTTGTAGCGAATGGAAACACCATATATTTT. The J gene is TRBJ1-3, the V gene TRBV29-1; D call uncertain. The germline CDR1 and CDR2 sequences are SQVTM and ANQGSEA. This CDR3 contains 12 residues. The V end lost 4 bases, the J end lost 3 bases, and 7 bases lay between the germline ends.

CDR3 region: CASSGDRGNQPQHF. CDR3 nucleotides: TGTGCCAGCAGCGGAGACAGGGGCAATCAGCCCCAGCATTTT. The chain employs TRBV7-6 and TRBJ1-5; the match to TRBD1 covers 7 bases. Germline CDR1 and CDR2: SGHVS and FNYEAQ. The CDR3 spans 14 residues. V trimming: 5 bases; J trimming: 2 bases; junction bases outside the gene matches: 3.

To note about this clone: Other DNA sequences from this sample encode an identical CDR3 as well. The chain recombines TRBV30 with TRBJ2-2; the D is unclear. V gave up 2 bases and J gave up 3 bases, with 4 bases separating them. CDR1 GTSNPN and CDR2 SVGIG come from the germline V gene (reference sequence). This CDR3 comprises 12 residues. CDR3 in DNA: TGTGCCTGGAGTAGGGACACCGGGGAGCTGTTTTTT. Protein sequence: CAWSRDTGELFF.

The chain employs TRBV29-1 and TRBJ2-1; TRBD2 matches at 10 bases. This CDR3 spans 14 amino acids. In germline, CDR1 is SQVTM, CDR2 ANQGSEA. Trimming cost V 8 bases and J 5 bases; bases outside gene matches: 9. The CDR3 nucleotides are TGCAGCCTCGAGCGGGAGGGCCGAGACAATGAGCAGTTCTTC. This gives the protein CSLEREGRDNEQFF.